This is a list of T cell receptor beta chains from one sample in a study of control samples from healthy donors and cancer patients. The method was immunoSEQ multiplex PCR; TCRdb's version includes in-frame clones alone and lacks a portion of them. This table has around 86,000 clones, around 90% appearing once. Sample: PBMCs. The receptors were sampled from an older woman with head and neck cancer. CDR3s include the opening cysteine and the closing phenylalanine or tryptophan. The D gene is left open where the match is weak. A row's size may be missing; if present it is once, few, many or a size class.

TRBV7-2	TRBJ1-2	13	-	-	CASSLLGLYGYTF	TGTGCCAGCAGCTTATTGGGGCTTTACGGCTACACCTTC
TRBV6-5	TRBJ2-7	14	-	TRBD1	CASSYPGQGYEQYF	TGTGCCAGCAGTTACCCGGGACAGGGCTACGAGCAGTACTTC
TRBV15	TRBJ2-7	15	-	TRBD1	CATSRDRTGFYEQYF	TGTGCCACCAGCAGAGACAGGACAGGGTTCTACGAGCAGTACTTC
TRBV9	TRBJ2-7	14	few	-	CASSIGTANHEQYF	TGTGCCAGCAGCATTGGGACGGCTAACCACGAGCAGTACTTC
TRBV14	TRBJ2-1	15	-	-	CASSQDSGRAGEQFF	TGTGCCAGCAGCCAAGATTCTGGCAGGGCCGGTGAGCAGTTCTTC
TRBV30	TRBJ1-1	13	once	-	CAWSVLSGDEAFF	TGTGCCTGGAGTGTACTTTCAGGGGATGAAGCTTTCTTT
TRBV7-2	TRBJ2-1	14	-	-	CASTVERAYNEQFF	TGTGCCAGCACTGTGGAACGGGCCTACAATGAGCAGTTCTTC
TRBV7-2	TRBJ2-5	16	once	-	CASSLGPGQGQETQYF	TGTGCCAGCAGCTTAGGTCCCGGGCAGGGTCAAGAGACCCAGTACTTC
TRBV5-1	TRBJ1-3	13	-	-	CASSLGRKNTIYF	TGCGCCAGCAGCTTGGGCCGGAAAAACACCATATATTTT
TRBV27	TRBJ2-7	13	few	-	CASNGPNSYEQYF	TGTGCCAGCAATGGACCAAACTCCTACGAGCAGTACTTC
TRBV2	TRBJ2-5	15	-	TRBD2	CASRLAGGPAETQYF	TGTGCCAGCAGACTAGCGGGAGGGCCGGCAGAGACCCAGTACTTC
TRBV5-4	TRBJ2-6	16	-	-	CASSLRSPTGANVLTF	TGTGCCAGCAGCTTGAGATCTCCCACTGGGGCCAACGTCCTGACTTTC
TRBV28	TRBJ1-2	15	-	-	CASSLTSETRRGYTF	TGTGCCAGCAGTTTAACTTCCGAGACAAGGCGGGGCTACACCTTC
TRBV10-2	TRBJ1-5	13	-	-	CASTTATNQPQHF	TGCGCCAGCACTACAGCCACAAATCAGCCCCAGCATTTT
TRBV7-8	TRBJ2-7	16	-	TRBD2	CASSLTGLAGVHEQYF	TGTGCCAGCAGCTTAACCGGACTAGCGGGCGTCCACGAGCAGTACTTC
TRBV28	TRBJ2-7	15	-	-	CASSLWGTVSYEQYF	TGTGCCAGCAGTTTATGGGGGACGGTCTCCTACGAGCAGTACTTC
TRBV5-6	TRBJ2-7	14	-	-	CASSPGTGWREQYF	TGTGCCAGCAGTCCCGGGACGGGGTGGAGGGAGCAGTACTTC
TRBV4-1	TRBJ1-2	13	few	-	CASSPQRQYGYTF	TGCGCCAGCAGCCCCCAAAGACAGTATGGCTACACCTTC
TRBV5-1	TRBJ1-6	15	-	-	CASSLDGADNSPLHF	TGCGCCAGCAGCTTGGACGGAGCAGATAATTCACCCCTCCACTTT
TRBV10-3	TRBJ1-2	18	-	TRBD1	CAISDKRRGQAAGYGYTF	TGTGCCATCAGTGATAAACGGAGGGGGCAAGCGGCTGGATATGGCTACACCTTC
TRBV24-1	TRBJ2-2	16	-	TRBD1	CATSDLRQGNTGELFF	TGTGCCACCAGTGATTTGCGACAGGGAAACACCGGGGAGCTGTTTTTT
TRBV30	TRBJ1-1	15	-	-	CAWSVRRVDWTEAFF	TGTGCCTGGAGTGTACGGCGGGTGGATTGGACTGAAGCTTTCTTT
TRBV5-1	TRBJ1-3	16	-	-	CASSATGFISGNTIYF	TGCGCCAGCAGTGCGACAGGTTTCATCTCTGGAAACACCATATATTTT
TRBV5-1	TRBJ2-3	16	-	TRBD2	CASSSGLAGGVDTQYF	TGCGCCAGCAGCTCGGGACTAGCGGGAGGGGTAGATACGCAGTATTTT
TRBV10-1	TRBJ2-1	14	once	-	CASSAMDSYNEQFF	TGCGCCAGCAGTGCCATGGATTCCTACAATGAGCAGTTCTTC
TRBV5-1	TRBJ2-5	14	once	-	CASSLRPGAETQYF	TGCGCCAGCAGCTTGAGACCGGGGGCCGAGACCCAGTACTTC
TRBV10-1	TRBJ2-5	14	few	-	CASSESGLEGTQYF	TGCGCCAGCAGTGAGTCGGGGTTGGAGGGGACCCAGTACTTC
TRBV13	TRBJ2-7	13	-	-	CASSSSLNYEQYF	TGTGCCAGCAGTTCATCCCTGAACTACGAGCAGTACTTC
TRBV27	TRBJ2-7	15	-	TRBD2	CATQPYSGSGYEQYF	TGTGCCACCCAACCGTACAGCGGGAGTGGATACGAGCAGTACTTC
TRBV3-1/TRBV3-2	TRBJ2-1	15	-	TRBD2	CASSQKPSGNNEQFF	TGTGCCAGCAGCCAAAAGCCTAGCGGAAACAATGAGCAGTTCTTC
TRBV7-9	TRBJ2-5	16	-	-	CASSSYMGTFQETQYF	TGTGCCAGCAGCTCGTATATGGGCACCTTCCAAGAGACCCAGTACTTC
TRBV4-3	TRBJ2-1	15	-	-	CASSHDRRSLGGQFF	TGCGCCAGCAGCCATGACAGGAGATCTTTGGGTGGGCAGTTCTTC
TRBV29-1	TRBJ1-4	15	once	-	CSVPDPDSLIEKLFF	TGCAGCGTCCCTGATCCAGACAGTCTAATTGAAAAACTGTTTTTT
TRBV7-9	TRBJ2-7	15	-	TRBD2	CASSIGTSGINEQYF	TGTGCCAGCAGCATCGGGACTAGCGGGATAAACGAGCAGTACTTC
TRBV6-4	TRBJ2-1	15	once	TRBD1	CASSDSTGVRNEQFF	TGTGCCAGCAGTGACTCTACAGGGGTGAGGAATGAGCAGTTCTTC
TRBV18	TRBJ1-6	14	once	-	CASSPAGVDSPLHF	TGTGCCAGCTCACCCGCAGGCGTGGATTCACCCCTCCACTTT
TRBV7-9	TRBJ2-2	16	-	TRBD2	CASSIFAGEGTGELFF	TGTGCCAGCAGCATTTTTGCGGGAGAGGGCACCGGGGAGCTGTTTTTT
TRBV18	TRBJ1-5	13	-	-	CASSPPGGLPQHF	TGTGCCAGCTCACCACCGGGTGGCTTGCCCCAGCATTTT
TRBV18	TRBJ2-7	14	-	-	CASSPAGAGYEQYF	TGTGCCAGCTCACCGGCGGGGGCTGGCTACGAGCAGTACTTC
TRBV2	TRBJ2-7	15	once	TRBD1	CASSEDRDSLYEQYF	TGTGCCAGCAGTGAGGACCGGGACAGTCTCTACGAGCAGTACTTC
TRBV12-3/TRBV12-4	TRBJ2-7	12	-	-	CASSRTTYEQYF	TGTGCCAGCAGTCGGACTACCTACGAGCAGTACTTC
TRBV5-8	TRBJ2-3	14	-	-	CASSLDRGTDTQYF	TGTGCCAGCAGCTTGGACAGGGGCACAGATACGCAGTATTTT
TRBV6-2/TRBV6-3	TRBJ2-7	11	-	-	CASSYRHEQYF	TGTGCCAGCAGTTACCGACACGAGCAGTACTTC
TRBV6-5	TRBJ1-2	12	-	-	CASSSPNYGYTF	TGTGCCAGCAGTTCCCCTAACTATGGCTACACCTTC
TRBV2	TRBJ2-3	13	-	-	CASSALSTDTQYF	TGTGCCAGCAGCGCGCTTAGCACAGATACGCAGTATTTT
TRBV9	TRBJ2-1	13	-	-	CASSPPRDDEQFF	TGTGCCAGCAGCCCCCCCCGAGACGATGAGCAGTTCTTC
TRBV27	TRBJ1-2	15	-	-	CASSLSRSDIWDYTF	TGTGCCAGCAGTTTATCCCGCTCGGATATATGGGACTACACCTTC
TRBV5-1	TRBJ2-3	13	-	TRBD2	CASRAGGADTQYF	TGCGCCAGCAGAGCGGGAGGGGCAGATACGCAGTATTTT
TRBV18	TRBJ1-5	14	-	-	CASSQIADNQPQHF	TGTGCCAGCTCACAGATAGCCGACAATCAGCCCCAGCATTTT
TRBV7-2	TRBJ2-2	13	once	-	CASSLGGTGELFF	TGTGCCAGCAGCTTAGGCGGCACCGGGGAGCTGTTTTTT
TRBV18	TRBJ2-7	17	-	TRBD1	CASSPQPGQDSTYEQYF	TGTGCCAGCTCACCTCAACCGGGACAGGATTCTACCTACGAGCAGTACTTC
TRBV4-2	TRBJ2-2	15	-	-	CASSQRLTNTGELFF	TGTGCCAGCAGCCAAAGGCTGACCAACACCGGGGAGCTGTTTTTT
TRBV10-3	TRBJ1-2	15	-	-	CAISLTGLLNYGYTF	TGTGCCATCAGCCTTACAGGACTCCTAAACTATGGCTACACCTTC
TRBV2	TRBJ2-1	14	few	-	CASKVQGLANEQFF	TGTGCCAGCAAGGTTCAGGGCTTGGCTAATGAGCAGTTCTTC
TRBV7-9	TRBJ2-2	17	-	TRBD2	CASSLGPSGGGTGELFF	TGTGCCAGCAGCTTAGGCCCCTCGGGAGGGGGCACCGGGGAGCTGTTTTTT